Following are 11 T cell receptor beta chains from one sample sequenced in a study of T cell changes during pregnancy in multiple sclerosis. TCRdb's table, derived via immunoSEQ multiplex PCR, lists solely in-frame clones and lacks some. The sample records about 75,000 clones, over 85% being singletons. This specimen consisted of CD4+ T cells from peripheral blood mononuclear cells, obtained after pregnancy. The receptors derive from a female donor with multiple sclerosis, enrolled in a pregnancy study.

The V call is TRBV5-8, the J call TRBJ2-1, with D perhaps matching TRBD2 (6 bases). CDR1 is SGHTS and CDR2 is YDEGEE in the germline V gene. This CDR3 comprises 16 residues. V gave up 5 bases and J gave up 0 bases, with 15 bases separating them. Here the CDR3 reads CASRGTSSSSYNEQFF. DNA of the CDR3: TGTGCCAGCAGAGGGACTTCATCCAGCTCCTACAATGAGCAGTTCTTC.

The J gene is TRBJ1-1, the V gene TRBV18, with D uncertain. The CDR3 runs to 15 residues. V lost 0 bases, J lost 5 bases, and 13 bases lay in between. Germline V gene sequence: CDR1 KGHSH, CDR2 LQKENI. CDR3 nucleotide sequence: TGTGCCAGCTCACCACCTGGAGGGAAGGGAACTGAAGCTTTCTTT. Translation: CASSPPGGKGTEAFF. Combining the CDR3 with reference TRBV18 and TRBJ1-1 gives the whole variable domain NAGVMQNPRHLVRRRGQEARLRCSPMKGHSHVYWYRQLPEEGLKFMVYLQKENIIDESGMPKERFSAEFPKEGPSILRIQQVVRGDSAAYFCASSPPGGKGTEAFFGQGTRLTVV.

This clone came up once. The rearrangement joins TRBV7-9 to TRBJ2-7; D is perhaps TRBD1 (6 bases). V was pared by 2 bases and J by 5 bases, with 10 bases between. The length of the CDR3 is 13 residues. CDR1 is SEHNR and CDR2 is FQNEAQ in the germline V gene (reference sequence). The CDR3 loop is CASSLRGSDEQYF. The CDR3 nucleotides are TGTGCCAGCAGCTTAAGGGGGAGCGACGAGCAGTACTTC.

The chain has TRBV7-4 and TRBJ2-3; 12 bases are shared with TRBD1. V shed 4 bases and J 0 bases; nucleotides not matched to a gene: 17. Germline V gene lookup returns CDR1 SGHVT and CDR2 SQSDAQ. This CDR3 region has 21 residues. The CDR3 nucleotides read TGTGCCAGCAGCTCCCTCCTGGGACAGGGGGCATTCCGTACCAGCACAGATACGCAGTATTTT. It yields the protein CASSSLLGQGAFRTSTDTQYF.

The chain couples TRBV28 to TRBJ1-2; TRBD1 matches at 7 bases. The ends lost 4 bases at V and 1 base at J; junction bases unmatched: 6. This CDR3 has 15 amino acids. The V gene's germline CDR1 is MDHEN and CDR2 SYDVKM. CDR3 sequence reads: CASSSPTGVNYGYTF. For the CDR3, the DNA is TGTGCCAGCAGTTCCCCCACAGGGGTTAACTATGGCTACACCTTC.

V gene TRBV4-2 combines with J gene TRBJ1-3; 7 nucleotides align to TRBD1. Germline CDR1 reads LGHNA; CDR2 reads YNFKEQ. V was clipped by 3 bases and J by 4 bases; unmatched bases: 9. CDR3 length: 16 residues. CDR3 nucleotide sequence: TGTGCCAGCAGCCAGGTTACAGGGGTTTTGGGAAACACCATATATTTT. Protein product: CASSQVTGVLGNTIYF.

The chain is built from TRBV15 and TRBJ2-5; a possible D gene is TRBD2 (5 bases). The germline V gene encodes CDR1 LNHNV and CDR2 YYDKDF (reference sequence). Trimming pared 0 bases from V and 4 bases from J, leaving 21 bases between. There are 18 residues in the CDR3. The CDR3 here is CATSRDWLRRDRRETQYF. The CDR3, as DNA: TGTGCCACCAGCAGAGACTGGCTCCGACGGGATAGGAGAGAGACCCAGTACTTC.

The sample holds a few counts of this clone. J is TRBJ2-1 and V is TRBV6-1; TRBD1 agrees at 9 bases. Germline CDR1 MNHNS, CDR2 SASEGT. V trimming: 4 bases; J trimming: 9 bases; junction bases outside the gene matches: 1. CDR3 length: 12 residues. CDR3 nucleotide sequence: TGTGCCAGCAGTGTACAGGGGGCTGAGCAGTTCTTC. As protein: CASSVQGAEQFF.

The chain recombines TRBV6-5 with TRBJ1-5; 9 bases line up with TRBD1. In germline, CDR1 is MNHEY, CDR2 SVGAGI. J lost 6 bases, V lost 5 bases, and 8 bases had no gene match. The CDR3 covers 15 residues. CDR3 loop: CASSRLGQGGQPQHF. The CDR3, as DNA: TGTGCCAGCAGTCGCTTGGGACAGGGAGGTCAGCCCCAGCATTTT.

V and J are TRBV6-1 and TRBJ2-3; 12 nucleotides match TRBD2. V lost 3 bases and J lost 6; bases outside the gene matches: 4. The CDR3 has 15 amino acids. Looked up from germline, CDR1 is MNHNS and CDR2 is SASEGT. The chain's CDR3 is CASSELAGGPDTQYF. For the CDR3, the DNA is TGTGCCAGCAGTGAGCTAGCGGGAGGGCCGGATACGCAGTATTTT.

V and J are TRBV7-2 and TRBJ1-2; 7 nucleotides align to TRBD1. Unmatched junction bases numbered 9, after V lost 4 bases and J lost 7 bases. Per the germline V gene, CDR1 is SGHTA and CDR2 is FQGNSA. The CDR3 has 14 residues. The CDR3 reads CASSSNLGGSGYTF. DNA for the CDR3: TGTGCCAGCAGCTCCAATTTAGGGGGCAGTGGCTACACCTTC. The entire variable domain, with the rest obtained from reference TRBV7-2 and TRBJ1-2, is as follows: GAGVSQSPSNKVTEKGKDVELRCDPISGHTALYWYRQSLGQGLEFLIYFQGNSAPDKSGLPSDRFSAERTGGSVSTLTIQRTQQEDSAVYLCASSSNLGGSGYTFGSGTRLTVV.